The sequence of this T cell receptor (beta chain) was determined in a study of Tregs in tolerant kidney transplant recipients. Profiled with immunoSEQ multiplex PCR; TCRdb holds only in-frame clones, not every one. The sample includes about 240,000 clones, approximately 83% of them seen just once. The V gene's germline CDR1 is SGHRS and CDR2 YFSETQ. V lost 0 bases to trimming and J lost 7 bases, with 13 bases between them. CDR3 length: 14 amino acids. The sequencing sample was made of CD4+ T cells from blood. This TCR derives from a human donor in good health. This rearrangement joins TRBV5-1 to TRBJ1-1; TRBD1 is a possible D gene (5 bases). The CDR3 nucleotides are TGCGCCAGCAGCTTGGCGTCGGGGGGGAATGAAGCTTTCTTT. Amino acid sequence: CASSLASGGNEAFF.